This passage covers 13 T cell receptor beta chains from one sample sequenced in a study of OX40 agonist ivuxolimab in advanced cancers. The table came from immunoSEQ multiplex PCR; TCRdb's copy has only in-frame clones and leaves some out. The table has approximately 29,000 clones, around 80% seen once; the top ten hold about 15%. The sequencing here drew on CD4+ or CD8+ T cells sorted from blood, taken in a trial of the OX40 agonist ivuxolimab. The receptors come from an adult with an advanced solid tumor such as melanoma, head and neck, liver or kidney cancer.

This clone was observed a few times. DNA of the CDR3: TGCGCCAGCAGCCAAGGCGGCAGTAACACTGAAGCTTTCTTT. This sequence encodes CASSQGGSNTEAFF. V and J are TRBV4-1 and TRBJ1-1; D is ambiguous. V shed 1 base and J shed 2 bases, with 8 bases lying between them. This CDR3 contains 14 residues. The germline gives CDR1 MGHRA, CDR2 YSYEKL.

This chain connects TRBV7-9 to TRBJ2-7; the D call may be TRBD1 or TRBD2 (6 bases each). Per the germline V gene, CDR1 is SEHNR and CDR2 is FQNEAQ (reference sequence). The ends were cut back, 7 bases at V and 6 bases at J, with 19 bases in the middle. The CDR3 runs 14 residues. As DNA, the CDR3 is TGTGCCAGCACTCTTCCGGGGGCATCGGGCGAGCAGTACTTC. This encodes CASTLPGASGEQYF.

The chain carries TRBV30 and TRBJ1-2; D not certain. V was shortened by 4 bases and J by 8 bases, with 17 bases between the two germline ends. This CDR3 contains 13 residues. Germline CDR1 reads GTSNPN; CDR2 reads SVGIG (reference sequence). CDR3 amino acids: CAWIMYGIGGYTF. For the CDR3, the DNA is TGTGCCTGGATTATGTACGGGATCGGGGGCTACACCTTC. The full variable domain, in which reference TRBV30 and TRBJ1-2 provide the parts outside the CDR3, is SQTIHQWPATLVQPVGSPLSLECTVEGTSNPNLYWYRQAAGRGLQLLFYSVGIGQISSEVPQNLSASRPQDRQFILSSKKLLLSDSGFYLCAWIMYGIGGYTFGSGTRLTVV.

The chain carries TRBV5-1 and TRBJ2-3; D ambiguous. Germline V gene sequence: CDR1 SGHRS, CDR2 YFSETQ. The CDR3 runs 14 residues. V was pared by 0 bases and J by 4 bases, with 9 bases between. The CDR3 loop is CASSLGHDADTQYF. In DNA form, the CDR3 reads TGCGCCAGCAGCTTGGGGCACGACGCAGATACGCAGTATTTT.

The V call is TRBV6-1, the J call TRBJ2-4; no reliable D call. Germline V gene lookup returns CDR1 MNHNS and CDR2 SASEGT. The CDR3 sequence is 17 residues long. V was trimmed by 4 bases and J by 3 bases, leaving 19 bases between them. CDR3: CASSVGTFSDDKNIQYF. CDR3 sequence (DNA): TGTGCCAGCAGTGTTGGAACTTTCTCGGATGACAAAAACATTCAGTACTTC.

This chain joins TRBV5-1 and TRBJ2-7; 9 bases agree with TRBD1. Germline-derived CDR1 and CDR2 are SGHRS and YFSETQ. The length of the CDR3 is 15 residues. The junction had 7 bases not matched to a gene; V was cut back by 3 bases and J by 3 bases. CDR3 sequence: CASSWSGTGRYEQYF. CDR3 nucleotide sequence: TGCGCCAGCAGCTGGTCCGGGACAGGGCGCTACGAGCAGTACTTC.

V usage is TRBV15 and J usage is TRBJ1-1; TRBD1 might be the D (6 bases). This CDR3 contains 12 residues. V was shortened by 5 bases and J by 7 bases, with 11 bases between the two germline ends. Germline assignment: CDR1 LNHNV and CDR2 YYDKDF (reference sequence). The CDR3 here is CATSGRTVEAFF. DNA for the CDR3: TGTGCCACCAGCGGAAGGACAGTTGAAGCTTTCTTT.

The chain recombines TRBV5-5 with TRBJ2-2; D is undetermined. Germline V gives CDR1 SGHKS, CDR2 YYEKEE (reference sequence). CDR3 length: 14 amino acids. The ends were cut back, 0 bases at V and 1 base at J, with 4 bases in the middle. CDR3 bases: TGTGCCAGCAGCTTGGGCAGGAACACCGGGGAGCTGTTTTTT. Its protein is CASSLGRNTGELFF.

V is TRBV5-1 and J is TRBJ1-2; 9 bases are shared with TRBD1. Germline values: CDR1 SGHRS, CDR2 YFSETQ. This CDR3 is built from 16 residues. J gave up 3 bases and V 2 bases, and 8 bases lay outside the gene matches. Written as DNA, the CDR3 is TGCGCCAGCAGCTTAGAAGTGACAGGGGGGTACTATGGCTACACCTTC. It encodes CASSLEVTGGYYGYTF. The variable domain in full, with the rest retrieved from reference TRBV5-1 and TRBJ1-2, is KAGVTQTPRYLIKTRGQQVTLSCSPISGHRSVSWYQQTPGQGLQFLFEYFSETQRNKGNFPGRFSGRQFSNSRSEMNVSTLELGDSALYLCASSLEVTGGYYGYTFGSGTRLTVV.

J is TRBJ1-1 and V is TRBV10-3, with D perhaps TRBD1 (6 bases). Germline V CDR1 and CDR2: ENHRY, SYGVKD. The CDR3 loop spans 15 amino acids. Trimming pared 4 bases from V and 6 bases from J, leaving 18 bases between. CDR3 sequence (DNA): TGTGCCATCAGTGGGGGTATCAGGGGTAGCGCTGAAGCTTTCTTT. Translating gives CAISGGIRGSAEAFF.

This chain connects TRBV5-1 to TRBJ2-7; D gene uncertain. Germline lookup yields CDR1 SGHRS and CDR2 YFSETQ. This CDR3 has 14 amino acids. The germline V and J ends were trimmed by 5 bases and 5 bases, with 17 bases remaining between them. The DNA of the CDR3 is TGCGCCAGCAGAGTCTTTGGGCAGGCGGACGAGCAGTACTTC. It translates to CASRVFGQADEQYF.

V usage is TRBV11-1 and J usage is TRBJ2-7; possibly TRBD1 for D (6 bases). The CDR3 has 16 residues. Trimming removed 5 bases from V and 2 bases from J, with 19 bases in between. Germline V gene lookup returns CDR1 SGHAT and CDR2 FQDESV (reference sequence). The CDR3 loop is CASSDRQVLTPYEQYF. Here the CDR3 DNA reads TGTGCCAGCAGCGACAGACAGGTACTCACCCCCTACGAGCAGTACTTC.

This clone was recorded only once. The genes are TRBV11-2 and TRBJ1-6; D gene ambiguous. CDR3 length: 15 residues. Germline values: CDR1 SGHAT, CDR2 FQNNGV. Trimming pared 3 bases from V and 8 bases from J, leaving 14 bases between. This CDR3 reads CASSLETVLYSPLHF. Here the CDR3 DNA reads TGTGCCAGCAGCTTGGAAACAGTGTTGTATTCACCCCTCCACTTT.